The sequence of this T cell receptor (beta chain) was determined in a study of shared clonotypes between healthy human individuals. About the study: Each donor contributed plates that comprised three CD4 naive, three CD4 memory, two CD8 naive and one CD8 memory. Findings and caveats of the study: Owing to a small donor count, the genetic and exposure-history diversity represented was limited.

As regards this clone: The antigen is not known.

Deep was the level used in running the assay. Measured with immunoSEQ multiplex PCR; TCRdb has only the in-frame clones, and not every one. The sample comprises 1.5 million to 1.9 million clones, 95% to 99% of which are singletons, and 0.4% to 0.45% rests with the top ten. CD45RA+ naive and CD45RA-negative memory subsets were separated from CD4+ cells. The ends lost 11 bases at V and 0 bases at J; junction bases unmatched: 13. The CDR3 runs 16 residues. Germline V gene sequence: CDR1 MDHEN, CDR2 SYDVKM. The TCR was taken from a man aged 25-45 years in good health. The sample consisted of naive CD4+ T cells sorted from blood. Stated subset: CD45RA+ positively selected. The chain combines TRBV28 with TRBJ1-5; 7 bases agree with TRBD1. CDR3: CASRQGLWTSNQPQHF. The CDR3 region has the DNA TGTGCCTCAAGACAGGGTCTGTGGACTAGCAATCAGCCCCAGCATTTT. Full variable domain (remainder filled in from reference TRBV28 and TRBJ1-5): DVKVTQSSRYLVKRTGEKVFLECVQDMDHENMFWYRQDPGLGLRLIYFSYDVKMKEKGDIPEGYSVSREKKERFSLILESASTNQTSMYLCASRQGLWTSNQPQHFGDGTRLSIL.